A single sample gave rise to the 6 T cell receptor beta chains below, sequenced in a study of cytomegalovirus exposure and HLA in healthy donors. The PCR made use of 60 Vbeta and 13 Jbeta primers. The table came from immunoSEQ multiplex PCR; TCRdb's copy has only in-frame clones and leaves some out. The sample holds 150,000 to 200,000 clones, about 80% seen once. The sample was PBMCs. The source is a man younger than 45 in good health and CMV-seronegative.

The chain combines TRBV2 with TRBJ2-1; maybe TRBD2 (6 bases). The CDR3 contains 15 residues. Germline CDR1 is SNHLY and CDR2 is FYNNEI. V was trimmed by 2 bases and J by 0 bases, leaving 8 bases between them. The DNA of the CDR3 is TGTGCCAGCAGTGAATACGGGAGCTCCTACAATGAGCAGTTCTTC. Translating gives CASSEYGSSYNEQFF.

The chain joins TRBV28 to TRBJ1-5, with 7 positions matching TRBD1. This CDR3 has 15 residues. In germline, CDR1 is MDHEN, CDR2 SYDVKM. The junction had 11 bases not matched to a gene; V was cut back by 6 bases and J by 6 bases. CDR3 in DNA: TGTGCCAGCAGCCCAACCGACAGGGTAGCTCAGCCCCAGCATTTT. Encoded protein: CASSPTDRVAQPQHF.

The V call is TRBV7-9, the J call TRBJ2-1; 12 nucleotides align to TRBD2. In germline, CDR1 is SEHNR, CDR2 FQNEAQ (reference sequence). V was clipped by 5 bases and J by 8 bases; unmatched bases: 10. The CDR3 has 16 residues. The CDR3, as DNA: TGTGCCAGCAGCACGCGACTAGCGGGAGTAACTTATGAGCAGTTCTTC. As protein: CASSTRLAGVTYEQFF. Drawing the rest from reference TRBV7-9 and TRBJ2-1, the complete variable domain is DTGVSQNPRHKITKRGQNVTFRCDPISEHNRLYWYRQTLGQGPEFLTYFQNEAQLEKSRLLSDRFSAERPKGSFSTLEIQRTEQGDSAMYLCASSTRLAGVTYEQFFGPGTRLTVL.

The V and J genes are TRBV5-4 and TRBJ2-7, with D hard to call. The germline gives CDR1 SGHNT, CDR2 YYREEE (reference sequence). The CDR3 sequence is 14 residues long. Trimming stripped 3 bases from V and 0 bases from J, with 10 bases between. The CDR3 here is CASSYAAGSYEQYF. In nucleotides, the CDR3 is TGTGCCAGCAGCTACGCTGCCGGCTCCTACGAGCAGTACTTC.

The CDR3 loop is CASSLRAAGRGGNQPQHF. The CDR3 DNA reads as TGTGCCAGCAGTTTACGAGCCGCGGGGAGGGGAGGCAATCAGCCCCAGCATTTT. The chain uses TRBV28 and TRBJ1-5; perhaps TRBD1 as D (5 bases). The CDR3 sequence is 18 residues long. V lost 2 bases, J lost 2 bases, and 19 bases lay in between. CDR1 is MDHEN and CDR2 is SYDVKM in the germline V gene. Full variable domain (outside the CDR3, taken from reference TRBV28 and TRBJ1-5): DVKVTQSSRYLVKRTGEKVFLECVQDMDHENMFWYRQDPGLGLRLIYFSYDVKMKEKGDIPEGYSVSREKKERFSLILESASTNQTSMYLCASSLRAAGRGGNQPQHFGDGTRLSIL.

This rearrangement joins TRBV9 to TRBJ2-1; the match to TRBD2 covers 7 bases. Trimming cost V 0 bases and J 3 bases; bases outside gene matches: 6. Per the germline V gene, CDR1 is SGDLS and CDR2 is YYNGEE. The CDR3 is made up of 16 amino acids. The CDR3 bases are TGTGCCAGCAGCGTAGAGACTAGCACCCGCTACAATGAGCAGTTCTTC. Translating it yields CASSVETSTRYNEQFF.